This T cell receptor beta chain was identified during a study of Graves' ophthalmopathy and Graves' hyperthyroidism. Study findings and constraints: The model predicted progression of ophthalmopathy with a sensitivity of 60% to 71%, and its specificity was 72.22%.

The sequenced template was RNA, covering the TCR beta CDR3 region. Second-round multiplex PCR came after a first-round RT-PCR that employed HTBI primers. TCRdb reanalysed the multiplex PCR reads using MiXCR and keeps one entry per CDR3 protein. Of approximately 500,000 distinct CDR3 sequences in the sample, over 13% were seen once. This clonotype was recorded many times. Its antigen is not identified. V gave up 5 bases and J gave up 7 bases; unmatched junction bases: 11. The CDR3 extends over 14 amino acids. Germline CDR1 DFQATT, CDR2 SNEGSKA (reference sequence). Sequenced: blood. This receptor was taken from a woman aged 30 to 39 with Graves' ophthalmopathy. V usage is TRBV20-1 and J usage is TRBJ2-4; 7 bases are a match to TRBD1. Written as DNA, the CDR3 is TGCAGTGCTGGCCCCGGGACCAGGGGGAACATTCAGTACTTC. Its protein product is CSAGPGTRGNIQYF.